The 18 T cell receptor beta chains in this list originate from one sample, sequenced in a study of early T cells in non-severe SARS-CoV-2 infection. TCRdb passed the 5' RACE reads through MiXCR, listing each CDR3 protein once. The profile covers some 80,000 distinct CDR3 sequences, with approximately 5% appearing a single time and around 7.5% taken by the ten largest. This specimen consisted of whole blood, obtained at baseline. The source is an adult who was a healthcare worker with PCR-confirmed SARS-CoV-2 infection or an uninfected control (not recorded which).

This clonotype was counted at least ten times. The chain carries TRBV15 and TRBJ2-7; D gene ambiguous. The CDR3 totals 15 residues. Trimming removed 0 bases at V and 0 bases at J, with 9 bases between. Germline assignment: CDR1 LNHNV and CDR2 YYDKDF (reference sequence). The CDR3 nucleotides read TGTGCCACCAGCAGAGATCGCCCAACCTCCTACGAGCAGTACTTC. Its translation is CATSRDRPTSYEQYF.

The V call is TRBV5-1, the J call TRBJ1-1; a weak D match, TRBD1 (6 bases). This CDR3 comprises 16 residues. V was trimmed by 4 bases and J by 5 bases, leaving 21 bases between them. The V gene's germline CDR1 is SGHRS and CDR2 YFSETQ. CDR3 in DNA: TGCGCCAGCAGCCCGACCCGGGACACCCGGTGGACTGAAGCTTTCTTT. Amino acids: CASSPTRDTRWTEAFF.

The chain couples TRBV7-2 to TRBJ1-5; possibly TRBD1 for D (5 bases). CDR3 size: 15 residues. V gave up 1 base and J gave up 6 bases, with 13 bases separating them. Germline V gives CDR1 SGHTA, CDR2 FQGNSA. CDR3 sequence reads: CASSLEPGRGQPQHF. The CDR3 DNA reads as TGTGCCAGCAGCTTAGAACCAGGGAGGGGTCAGCCCCAGCATTTT.

In its sample, this clonotype was seen a few times. The J gene is TRBJ2-3, the V gene TRBV9; 10 bases line up with TRBD1. In germline, CDR1 is SGDLS, CDR2 YYNGEE. Trimming took 0 bases from V and 0 from J; bases not matched to a gene: 4. The CDR3 totals 17 residues. This chain's CDR3 is CASSVGWDRGSTDTQYF. In DNA form, the CDR3 reads TGTGCCAGCAGCGTAGGCTGGGACAGGGGAAGCACAGATACGCAGTATTTT.

V is TRBV4-1 and J is TRBJ2-3; 8 nucleotides agree with TRBD2. The V gene end was trimmed by 0 bases and the J gene end by 5 bases; junction bases not matched to a gene: 10. CDR1 is MGHRA, CDR2 YSYEKL, per germline. CDR3 size: 17 residues. The CDR3 nucleotides are TGCGCCAGCAGCCAAGATCAAGCGGGAGCTGGTAAAGATACGCAGTATTTT. This sequence encodes CASSQDQAGAGKDTQYF.

This clonotype was counted between two and nine times. V gene TRBV12-5 combines with J gene TRBJ1-1, with D hard to call. The V gene lost 5 bases and the J gene lost 3 bases, with 16 bases spanning the gap. Germline CDR1 and CDR2: LGHNT and FRNRAP. CDR3 length: 15 amino acids. DNA of the CDR3: TGTGCTAGTGGTCCCGGCGGCATAGAGGACACTGAAGCTTTCTTT. It translates to CASGPGGIEDTEAFF.

This clonotype has more than one count but fewer than ten. The V call is TRBV7-7, the J call TRBJ2-7; 10 bases fit TRBD2. Germline trimming cut 5 bases from V and 5 bases from J; bases unmatched to any gene: 6. Germline CDR1 SSHAT, CDR2 FNYEAQ (reference sequence). The CDR3 totals 14 residues. CDR3 protein: CASSRGLASHEQYF. CDR3 DNA sequence: TGTGCCAGCAGCCGGGGACTAGCGAGCCACGAGCAGTACTTC.

The table lists this clonotype with many counts. V is TRBV6-1 and J is TRBJ2-1, with 13 bases identical to TRBD2. CDR1 is MNHNS and CDR2 is SASEGT in the germline V gene. Unmatched junction bases numbered 5, after V lost 6 bases and J lost 0 bases. The CDR3 has 17 residues. The CDR3 DNA sequence: TGTGCCAGCAGCCTAAGGACTAGCGGGAGCTCCTACAATGAGCAGTTCTTC. This gives the protein CASSLRTSGSSYNEQFF.

Many counts were recorded for this clonotype. This rearrangement joins TRBV7-6 to TRBJ2-3, with 10 bases lining up with TRBD1. Per germline, CDR1 SGHVS and CDR2 FNYEAQ. This CDR3 has 16 residues. The V and J ends lost 1 base and 4 bases, in that order; junction bases with no gene match: 5. This CDR3 reads CASSLVGTGEADTQYF. CDR3 nucleotide sequence: TGTGCCAGCAGCTTAGTCGGGACAGGGGAAGCAGATACGCAGTATTTT.

CDR3 residues: CAISDEGLRRRGKNIQYF. The DNA for the CDR3 is TGTGCCATCAGTGACGAAGGTCTAAGGCGCCGGGGCAAAAACATTCAGTACTTC. The chain recombines TRBV10-3 with TRBJ2-4, with D perhaps matching TRBD2 (5 bases). The CDR3 length is 18 residues. Germline V CDR1 and CDR2: ENHRY, SYGVKD. Trimming removed 3 bases at V and 3 bases at J, with 21 bases between.

CDR3 in amino acids: CASSVGDIYNEQFF. In DNA, the CDR3 is TGTGCCAGTTCTGTGGGGGATATCTACAATGAGCAGTTCTTC. This sequence joins TRBV2 and TRBJ2-1; perhaps D is TRBD1 or TRBD2 (5 bases each). V was trimmed by 9 bases and J by 3 bases, leaving 15 bases between them. The germline gives CDR1 SNHLY, CDR2 FYNNEI. The CDR3 sequence is 14 residues long. Supplemented by reference TRBV2 and TRBJ2-1, the full variable domain reads EPEVTQTPSHQVTQMGQEVILRCVPISNHLYFYWYRQILGQKVEFLVSFYNNEISEKSEIFDDQFSVERPDGSNFTLKIRSTKLEDSAMYFCASSVGDIYNEQFFGPGTRLTVL.

This clonotype was detected many times. V is TRBV10-2 and J is TRBJ2-7, with TRBD2 identical over 9 bases. The germline V gene encodes CDR1 WSHSY and CDR2 SAAADI. The V gene end was trimmed by 2 bases and the J gene end by 4 bases; junction bases not matched to a gene: 3. The CDR3 runs to 14 residues. CDR3 sequence: CASSEVAGAYEQYF. The DNA for the CDR3 is TGCGCCAGCAGTGAGGTAGCGGGAGCGTACGAGCAGTACTTC.

The sample holds many counts of this clonotype. The CDR3 DNA is TGTGCCAGCAGCTTAGGCTCAACCTCCTTGGAGCAGTTCTTC. Its translation is CASSLGSTSLEQFF. The chain links TRBV7-3 to TRBJ2-1; D is uncertain. The ends were cut back, 2 bases at V and 10 bases at J, with 15 bases in the middle. The CDR3 is 14 residues long. CDR1 is SGHTA, CDR2 FQGTGA, per germline.

This clonotype has just a few counts. The chain employs TRBV7-2 and TRBJ2-3; no reliable D call. With 1 base removed from V and 1 base from J, the gap between germline ends came to 12 bases. Germline V gene lookup returns CDR1 SGHTA and CDR2 FQGNSA. The CDR3 runs 16 residues. CDR3 bases: TGTGCCAGCAGCTTAGAAGGAAGTGGGGGCACAGATACGCAGTATTTT. Amino acid sequence: CASSLEGSGGTDTQYF.

The table lists this clonotype with many counts. The V gene is TRBV20-1, the J gene TRBJ2-6; 9 bases are a match to TRBD1. Unmatched junction bases numbered 8, after V lost 5 bases and J lost 0 bases. This CDR3 is built from 17 residues. Germline lookup yields CDR1 DFQATT and CDR2 SNEGSKA (reference sequence). CDR3 amino acids: CSARDRDYSSGANVLTF. DNA of the CDR3: TGCAGTGCTCGGGACAGGGATTACTCCTCTGGGGCCAACGTCCTGACTTTC.

The rearrangement links TRBV6-6 to TRBJ1-6; D is unresolved. CDR1 is MNHNY and CDR2 is SVGAGI in the germline V gene (reference sequence). The CDR3 consists of 15 residues. Trimming took off 0 bases at V and 5 bases at J, with 8 bases between the two ends. The CDR3 loop is CASSYSTADNSPLHF. The CDR3 DNA reads as TGTGCCAGCAGTTACTCGACGGCAGATAATTCACCCCTCCACTTT.

This clonotype was counted ten times or more. The chain joins TRBV6-1 to TRBJ1-5, with a weak D call TRBD1 (5 bases). Trimming shortened V by 5 bases and J by 3 bases, and 11 bases separated the two germline ends. The CDR3 contains 14 residues. CDR1 MNHNS and CDR2 SASEGT come from the germline V gene. The CDR3 protein is CASSSRQNNQPQHF. In nucleotides, the CDR3 is TGTGCCAGCAGTTCTCGACAGAACAATCAGCCCCAGCATTTT.

This clonotype occurred many times. This rearrangement joins TRBV4-2 to TRBJ2-1; 13 positions match TRBD2. The ends lost 0 bases at V and 1 base at J; junction bases unmatched: 9. The CDR3 is 20 amino acids. Germline CDR1 and CDR2: LGHNA and YNFKEQ. The CDR3 protein is CASSQEGGLAGLLSYNEQFF. The CDR3 DNA reads as TGTGCCAGCAGCCAAGAGGGGGGACTAGCGGGGTTGCTTTCCTACAATGAGCAGTTCTTC.